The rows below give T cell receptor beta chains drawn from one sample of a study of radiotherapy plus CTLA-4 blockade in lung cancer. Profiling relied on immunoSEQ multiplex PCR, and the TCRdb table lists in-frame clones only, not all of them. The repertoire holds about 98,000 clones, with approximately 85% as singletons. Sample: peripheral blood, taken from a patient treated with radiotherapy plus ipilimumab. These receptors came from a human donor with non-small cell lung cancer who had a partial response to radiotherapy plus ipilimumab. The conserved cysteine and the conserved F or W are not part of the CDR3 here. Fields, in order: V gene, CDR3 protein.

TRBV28 ASRDNLANQPQH
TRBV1 TSSQDRLAGAPYNEQF
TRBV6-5 ASTETSGSYEQY
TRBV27 ASSFQGSGELF
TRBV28 ASSLYQAYEQY
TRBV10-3 AISDSGQEPEAF
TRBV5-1 ASSLQGSPDTQY
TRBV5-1 ASSLEQGAEKLF
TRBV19 ASSIQGIDTQY
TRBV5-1 ASSLLQGSGYT
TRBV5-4 ASSLSGTSGNEQF
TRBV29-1 SVEVSVQF
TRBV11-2 ASSPQVTQVGEQY
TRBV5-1 ASSRGIDTDTQY
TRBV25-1 ATQASGNTIY
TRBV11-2 ASSSLLAGVGETQY
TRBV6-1 ASMPGTAFYEQY
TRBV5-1 ASSILGQPYTEAF
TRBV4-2 ASSQDVGTGVGETQY
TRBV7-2 ASSENLAGSTDTQY
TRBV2 AIGLLAGGEGTDTQY
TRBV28 ASSPGGTAMNTEAF
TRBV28 ASSPGLAAPYEQY
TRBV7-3 ASSLTGHLGTNTDTQY
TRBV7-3 ASSSDPVDRNGYT
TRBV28 ATSTVPTYEQY
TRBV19 ASAGRDEQY
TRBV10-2 ASSATGMTEAF
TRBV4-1 ASSPGAGANTIY
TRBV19 ASSISTSEQF
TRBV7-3 ASSPRESSSYNEQF
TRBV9 ASSSSSGAEQF
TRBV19 ASSPQREAYEQY
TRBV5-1 ASSFGTVVNYGYT
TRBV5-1 ASSLDPSGEQY
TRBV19 ASSRWENSYNEQF
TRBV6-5 ASSPRDTLNTEAF
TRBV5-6 ASSLDRGTGELF
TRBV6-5 ASRTGEDTIY
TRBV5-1 ATRADLNTEAF
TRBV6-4 ASNRDRASSGNTIY
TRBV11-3 ASSPGLAGGYEQY
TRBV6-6 ASSFAGEGAF
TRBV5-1 ASSLAGVTDTQY
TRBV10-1 ASSVPGPNTQY
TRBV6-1 ASSESRGRYGYT
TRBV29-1 SVLSAGFIDTQY
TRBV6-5 ASSYSMAGRAF
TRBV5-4 ASSGGGDDTTQY
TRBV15 ATSRSGTDNEKLF
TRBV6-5 ASSYTQGATEAF
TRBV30 AWKRSGHLNTEAF
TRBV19 ASRPEVGYGYT
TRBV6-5 ASSLSSGANVLT
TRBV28 ASSLGGLAEYNEQF